A selection of T cell receptor beta chains follows, all from one sample in a study of radiation and T cells in renal cell carcinoma. The protocol was immunoSEQ multiplex PCR, while the TCRdb copy is restricted to in-frame clones and leaves out a portion. This sample has 75,000 to 90,000 clones, with 80% to 90% found just once. Specimen: blood, collected from a patient whose treatment included radiotherapy and nephrectomy. These receptors all come from a woman between 65 and 79 years old with renal cell carcinoma. Each CDR3 is given with its conserved first and last residue. Fields, in order: D gene, V gene, J gene, clone size, CDR3 protein. A D gene is named only where the DNA matches it firmly. The size field is filled for only some rows; it gives once, few, many or a size class.

NA	TRBV5-5	TRBJ2-3	NA	CASSLLGSTDTQYF
NA	TRBV28	TRBJ2-1	few	CASTNPGQYNEQFF
TRBD2	TRBV7-2	TRBJ2-1	NA	CASSLATGGYNEQFF
TRBD1	TRBV7-8	TRBJ1-5	NA	CASSIGRGAFFDQPQHF
TRBD1	TRBV5-1	TRBJ2-7	NA	CASSFTGAYGEQYF
TRBD2	TRBV19	TRBJ2-5	NA	CASSLESGGSGETQYF
NA	TRBV18	TRBJ1-1	NA	CASSPQGRTEAFF
NA	TRBV7-2	TRBJ1-1	NA	CASSPQPNTEAFF
NA	TRBV2	TRBJ1-4	NA	CASSGRIYEKLFF
NA	TRBV29-1	TRBJ2-7	once	CSVGVRSSTKGGAAYEQYF
NA	TRBV5-6	TRBJ2-3	NA	CASSPRAGFQTDTQYF
TRBD1	TRBV9	TRBJ2-3	NA	CASSPRSGGAEDTQYF
TRBD2	TRBV9	TRBJ2-7	NA	CASSSSGTSVYEQYF
TRBD1	TRBV2	TRBJ1-2	NA	CASNPTGNYGYTF
NA	TRBV7-6	TRBJ2-5	once	CASRGTGLQETQYF
TRBD1	TRBV19	TRBJ1-4	NA	CASQRQGSGTNEKLFF
TRBD1	TRBV28	TRBJ1-2	NA	CASSWVALTQGEGGYTF
TRBD1	TRBV14	TRBJ1-5	NA	CASSQDQRTGHQPQHF
NA	TRBV29-1	TRBJ2-5	NA	CSVFGGTQYF
NA	TRBV9	TRBJ1-1	NA	CASSPGLRLNTEAFF
NA	TRBV7-9	TRBJ1-2	NA	CASSSQNAGGYTF
NA	TRBV2	TRBJ1-5	NA	CASSVGGAINQPQHF
TRBD2	TRBV5-1	TRBJ2-3	few	CASSLLAGGDTQYF
NA	TRBV6-9	TRBJ2-5	NA	CASIRASQETQYF
NA	TRBV4-3	TRBJ2-1	NA	CASSQDPTGNNEQFF
NA	TRBV20-1	TRBJ2-7	few	CSARELTGQYF
NA	TRBV7-2	TRBJ2-3	NA	CASSSGTSTDTQYF
NA	TRBV7-8	TRBJ1-1	NA	CASSFSGTGGTEAFF
NA	TRBV15	TRBJ2-6	once	CATSRQGPGANVLTF
NA	TRBV6-5	TRBJ1-6	NA	CASKLRDSPLHF
TRBD1	TRBV5-4	TRBJ1-2	NA	CASSRTGGASNYGYTF
NA	TRBV5-1	TRBJ2-3	NA	CASSLAGAGTTDTQYF
TRBD1	TRBV7-2	TRBJ1-2	NA	CASRLDRTHYGYTF
TRBD1	TRBV19	TRBJ1-2	NA	CASSAGTGGSNYGYTF
NA	TRBV9	TRBJ2-2	NA	CASSRLAGAASAPGELFF
NA	TRBV19	TRBJ1-2	NA	CASSQGRGGVYGYTF
NA	TRBV11-1	TRBJ1-1	NA	CASSLSRIATEAFF
TRBD1	TRBV27	TRBJ1-1	few	CASRPPGQGNTEAFF
NA	TRBV6-6	TRBJ1-2	few	CASREGEGYTF
NA	TRBV6-4	TRBJ2-1	NA	CASSDGRTGVPFF
NA	TRBV6-6	TRBJ1-2	NA	CASSYSGATLNYGYTF
NA	TRBV7-8	TRBJ2-5	NA	CASSLGVGGTETQYF
TRBD2	TRBV28	TRBJ2-7	NA	CASGVRTSGGVEQYF
TRBD1	TRBV27	TRBJ1-1	NA	CASSSDRGRTEAFF
NA	TRBV5-5	TRBJ2-7	NA	CASSLGQSWSVQYF
NA	TRBV21-1	TRBJ1-4	NA	CASSKRLGSSEKLFF
NA	TRBV19	TRBJ2-1	NA	CASSRRELRSYNEQFF
NA	TRBV6-6	TRBJ1-1	NA	CASSYSPGPPNTEAFF
NA	TRBV7-2	TRBJ1-5	NA	CASSLREGNQPQHF
TRBD1	TRBV5-1	TRBJ2-7	NA	CASSPRQGTSYEQYF
NA	TRBV5-6	TRBJ1-2	NA	CASTLTGTDGYTF
NA	TRBV27	TRBJ1-5	NA	CASSSWESNQPQHF
NA	TRBV6-1	TRBJ1-1	NA	CASSEALMNTEAFF
NA	TRBV19	TRBJ2-1	NA	CASNKGPFNEQFF
TRBD1	TRBV19	TRBJ1-6	NA	CASRRQGGSTPLHF
NA	TRBV2	TRBJ1-5	NA	CASSAEGVSNQPQHF
TRBD1	TRBV10-2	TRBJ1-3	NA	CASSGTGGGNTIYF
NA	TRBV7-3	TRBJ1-6	NA	CASSLNPGKGSPLHF
NA	TRBV6-6	TRBJ1-4	NA	CASSDRDGGNEKLFF
NA	TRBV5-1	TRBJ2-7	NA	CASSTQTGSEQYF